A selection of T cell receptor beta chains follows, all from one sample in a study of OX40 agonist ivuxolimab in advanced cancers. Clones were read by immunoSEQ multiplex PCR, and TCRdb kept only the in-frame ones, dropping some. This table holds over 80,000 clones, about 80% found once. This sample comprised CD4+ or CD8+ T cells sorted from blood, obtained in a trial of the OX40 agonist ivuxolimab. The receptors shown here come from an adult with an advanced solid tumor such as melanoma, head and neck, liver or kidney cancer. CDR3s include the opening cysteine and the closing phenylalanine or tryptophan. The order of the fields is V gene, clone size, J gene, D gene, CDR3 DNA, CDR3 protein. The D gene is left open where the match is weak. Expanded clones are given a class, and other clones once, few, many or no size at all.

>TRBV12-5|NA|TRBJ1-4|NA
TGTGCTAGTGGTTCACCCACAGCGTCGGAAAAACTGTTTTTT
CASGSPTASEKLFF
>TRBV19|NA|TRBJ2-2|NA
TGTGCCAGTAGTATTTTCGGCCTTTCGAACACCGGGGAGCTGTTTTTT
CASSIFGLSNTGELFF
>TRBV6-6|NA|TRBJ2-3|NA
TGTGCCAGCAGCCCCAGCACAGATACGCAGTATTTT
CASSPSTDTQYF
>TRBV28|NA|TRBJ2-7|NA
TGTGCCAGCAGTATAAAGGGGGTAGTGCAGTACTTC
CASSIKGVVQYF
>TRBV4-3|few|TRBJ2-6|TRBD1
TGCGCCAGCAGCCCACAGGGGGCGGGTTCTGGGGCCAACGTCCTGACTTTC
CASSPQGAGSGANVLTF
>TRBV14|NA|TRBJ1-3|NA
TGTGCCAGCAGCCTCAGTGGGGGCCGAAACACCATATATTTT
CASSLSGGRNTIYF
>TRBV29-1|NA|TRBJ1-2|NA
TGCAGCGTTGAGAGGGGTTTCTATGGCTACACCTTC
CSVERGFYGYTF
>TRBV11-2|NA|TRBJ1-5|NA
TGTGCCAGCAGCTTGGGGGACGGCAATCAGCCCCAGCATTTT
CASSLGDGNQPQHF
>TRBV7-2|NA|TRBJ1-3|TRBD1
TGTGCCAGCAGCTTGAGGGGGCCAACTGGAAACACCATATATTTT
CASSLRGPTGNTIYF
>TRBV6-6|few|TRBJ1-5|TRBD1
TGTGCCAGCAGTCACCGACAGGGAGGGCATCAGCCCCAGCATTTT
CASSHRQGGHQPQHF
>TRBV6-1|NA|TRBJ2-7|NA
TGTGCCAGCAGTCGTTTAGGTTCCGGCGAGCAGTACTTC
CASSRLGSGEQYF
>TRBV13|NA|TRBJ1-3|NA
TGTGCCAGCAGCTCTGGACCAGGGGCCCTCTCTGGAAACACCATATATTTT
CASSSGPGALSGNTIYF
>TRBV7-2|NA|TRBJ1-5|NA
TGTGCCAGCAGCTCCGACGGCTACAATCAGCCCCAGCATTTT
CASSSDGYNQPQHF
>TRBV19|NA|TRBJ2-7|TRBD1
TGTGCCAGTACCACCGAAGTGGGGACAGGGGTTTACGAGCAGTACTTC
CASTTEVGTGVYEQYF
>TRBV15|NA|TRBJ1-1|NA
TGTGCCACCAGCAGGGGGTGGTCTGAAGCTTTCTTT
CATSRGWSEAFF
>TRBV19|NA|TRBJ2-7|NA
TGTGCCAGTAGTATAGGGGCGGGGAGCTCCTACGAGCAGTACTTC
CASSIGAGSSYEQYF
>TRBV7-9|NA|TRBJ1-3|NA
TGTGCCAGCAGGACCCCGGGTTACGGAAACACCATATATTTT
CASRTPGYGNTIYF
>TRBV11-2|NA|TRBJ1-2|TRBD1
TGTGCCAGCAGCTTGAGAGGGGCCAGGGGGAACTATGGCTACACCTTC
CASSLRGARGNYGYTF
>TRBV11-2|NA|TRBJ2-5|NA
TGTGCCAGCAGCTTAGACCCGGTATTCACCCAGTACTTC
CASSLDPVFTQYF
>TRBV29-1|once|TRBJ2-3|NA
TGCAGCGTTTCACCGGGAGTAACCGCAGATACGCAGTATTTT
CSVSPGVTADTQYF
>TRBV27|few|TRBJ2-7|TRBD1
TGTGCCAGCAGTTTAGAAGGACAGGGGTCCTACGAGCAGTACTTC
CASSLEGQGSYEQYF
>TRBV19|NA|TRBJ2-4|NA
TGTGCCAGTAGTTCACAGGGTGGAGAAAACATTCAGTACTTC
CASSSQGGENIQYF
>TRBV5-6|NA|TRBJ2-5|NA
TGTGCCAGCAGCTTGGCGGGGCTAGCGCACGAGACCCAGTACTTC
CASSLAGLAHETQYF
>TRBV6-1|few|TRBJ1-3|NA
TGTGCCAGCAGTGCCATACCGAGCTCTGGAAACACCATATATTTT
CASSAIPSSGNTIYF